This record looks at one T cell receptor (beta chain) sequence and its context. The antigen remains unidentified. This specimen comes from a study of T cells expressing NK-cell markers. Broader study findings: The same clonotypes also predominated in the CD3+CD56-NKG2C+ fraction of a handful of donors. Of CD8+ T cells, about 1.0-8% belonged to dominant NKG2C+ clonotypes in six or seven donors. HCMV specificity of expanded NKG2C+ T cell clones remained unclear.

cDNA encoding TCR beta was synthesized via 5'RACE template switching incorporating UMIs. TCRdb processed the 5' RACE reads again and assigns one entry to each CDR3 protein, with no DNA. Its clone listing holds approximately 420,000 distinct CDR3 sequences. This CDR3 has 15 residues. CDR1 and CDR2 from the germline V gene are KGHDR and SFDVKD. Sample: blood T cells: a sorted CD56 or NKG2C T cell subset, CD4+ or CD8+ T cells, or bulk PBMC T cells (not recorded which). The receptor comes from a woman aged 50 to 65 in good health. This chain uses TRBV24-1 with TRBJ1-1. The CDR3 sequence is CATSDALGGNTEAFF.